A single sample is the source of the 17 T cell receptor beta chains below, sequenced in a study of T cell responses to AZD1222 COVID-19 vaccine listed by TCRdb under 2021. The sample's time point label, in plain terms: baseline before first vaccination. The treatment or condition label of this sample denotes: meningococcal conjugate vaccine given as trial control. The library was prepared using the immunoSEQ multiplex PCR assay. Held by TCRdb, this immuneACCESS table contains in-frame sequences only and omits some clones. Under half of the omission traces to an unresolved V gene where checked; the cause of the rest is unknown. Across this sample there are about 110,000 clones, with roughly nine tenths seen only once. Jointly, the top ten make up roughly 3% of the sample. Sequencing was performed on peripheral blood, taken on day 0 of MenACWY control vaccination. These receptors were obtained from an adult in good health.

The chain recombines TRBV7-2 with TRBJ1-2, with TRBD1 identical over 8 bases. Per the germline V gene, CDR1 is SGHTA and CDR2 is FQGNSA. J lost 6 bases, V lost 2 bases, and 8 bases had no gene match. CDR3 length: 15 residues. The CDR3 DNA follows: TGTGCCAGCAGCTTATCGCAGGGGGCGTTCGATGGCTACACCTTC. This codes for CASSLSQGAFDGYTF.

This clone has a handful of counts. V usage is TRBV7-3 and J usage is TRBJ2-3, with a possible D match to TRBD1 (6 bases). The CDR3 length is 14 residues. V was clipped by 5 bases and J by 4 bases, with 13 bases between them. The germline gives CDR1 SGHTA, CDR2 FQGTGA. DNA for the CDR3: TGTGCCAGCAGCACTACAGGGTCCGCAGATACGCAGTATTTT. This encodes CASSTTGSADTQYF.

The rearrangement joins TRBV6-5 to TRBJ1-2; the D gene is possibly TRBD1 (5 bases). The CDR3 is 13 residues long. Trimming cost V 0 bases and J 8 bases, with 10 bases left between them. Germline V CDR1 and CDR2: MNHEY, SVGAGI. The CDR3 is CASSYSAGDGYTF. The CDR3 nucleotides read TGTGCCAGCAGTTACTCGGCCGGGGACGGCTACACCTTC.

The gene calls are TRBV5-5 and TRBJ1-5; D gene unclear. This CDR3 contains 17 residues. V lost 0 bases and J lost 0, with 13 bases in between. Germline V lookup: CDR1 SGHKS, CDR2 YYEKEE (reference sequence). CDR3 sequence reads: CASSLDSRGYSNQPQHF. The CDR3 bases are TGTGCCAGCAGCTTGGACTCGCGTGGTTATAGCAATCAGCCCCAGCATTTT.

The J gene is TRBJ1-1, the V gene TRBV5-5; D is uncertain. Looked up from germline, CDR1 is SGHKS and CDR2 is YYEKEE (reference sequence). The ends were cut back, 0 bases at V and 6 bases at J, with 12 bases in the middle. The CDR3 is 14 amino acids. The CDR3 DNA reads as TGTGCCAGCAGCTTGGGGTCGGGGTTGGCTGAAGCTTTCTTT. Its translation: CASSLGSGLAEAFF.

Here the CDR3 DNA reads TGCGCCAGCAGCCAAGGAGGGCTAGCGGGGGGAGAGACCCAGTACTTC. Protein sequence: CASSQGGLAGGETQYF. J is TRBJ2-5 and V is TRBV4-3, with 11 bases matching TRBD2. The CDR3 length is 16 residues. Trimming at V came to 1 base and at J to 4 bases, leaving 5 bases not matched to a gene. Per germline, CDR1 LGHNA and CDR2 YSLEER.

The V gene is TRBV12-5, the J gene TRBJ1-2; perhaps TRBD1 as D (5 bases). V shed 0 bases and J shed 6 bases, with 20 bases lying between them. This CDR3 is 17 amino acids long. Germline CDR1 is LGHNT and CDR2 is FRNRAP. The CDR3 is CASGLVLLGREDHGYTF. CDR3 sequence (DNA): TGTGCTAGTGGTTTGGTTTTGTTGGGCAGGGAGGATCATGGCTACACCTTC.

This sequence joins TRBV28 and TRBJ1-1; D might be TRBD1 (5 bases). The V gene's germline CDR1 is MDHEN and CDR2 SYDVKM. V shed 6 bases and J shed 0 bases, with 8 bases lying between them. There are 13 residues in the CDR3. The CDR3 loop reads CASSPGMNTEAFF. The CDR3 nucleotides read TGTGCCAGCAGCCCAGGGATGAACACTGAAGCTTTCTTT.

This rearrangement joins TRBV12-3 or TRBV12-4 to TRBJ2-3, with D possibly TRBD2 on 5 matching bases. V lost 5 bases, J lost 6 bases, and 9 bases lay in between. This CDR3 is built from 12 residues. This CDR3 is CASSPSSDTQYF. The CDR3 region has the DNA TGTGCCAGCAGTCCTTCTAGCGATACGCAGTATTTT.

In nucleotides, the CDR3 is TGTGCCAGCAGCGACCTCTCTAATCAGCCCCAGCATTTT. Its protein is CASSDLSNQPQHF. The chain uses TRBV2 and TRBJ1-5, with D hard to call. Looked up from germline, CDR1 is SNHLY and CDR2 is FYNNEI. The CDR3 length is 13 residues. Trimming took 6 bases from V and 4 from J, leaving 10 bases between them. The whole variable domain, remainder taken from reference TRBV2 and TRBJ1-5, is EPEVTQTPSHQVTQMGQEVILRCVPISNHLYFYWYRQILGQKVEFLVSFYNNEISEKSEIFDDQFSVERPDGSNFTLKIRSTKLEDSAMYFCASSDLSNQPQHFGDGTRLSIL.

This clone came up a few times. The rearrangement links TRBV6-5 to TRBJ2-1; TRBD2 matches at 12 bases. CDR1 is MNHEY, CDR2 SVGAGI, per germline. Trimming removed 4 bases from V and 5 bases from J; junction bases left unmatched: 3. The CDR3 loop spans 15 amino acids. The CDR3 sequence: CASSFGLAGNNEQFF. Written as DNA, the CDR3 is TGTGCCAGCAGTTTTGGACTAGCGGGGAACAATGAGCAGTTCTTC.

The chain has TRBV18 and TRBJ1-4; D is perhaps TRBD1 (6 bases). The CDR3 is made up of 13 amino acids. From germline, CDR1 is KGHSH and CDR2 LQKENI. Trimming removed 3 bases at V and 8 bases at J, with 10 bases between. The CDR3 nucleotides are TGTGCCAGCTCACCGACAGGAGAGGAAAAACTGTTTTTT. Its protein is CASSPTGEEKLFF. The full variable domain, in which reference TRBV18 and TRBJ1-4 provide the parts outside the CDR3, is NAGVMQNPRHLVRRRGQEARLRCSPMKGHSHVYWYRQLPEEGLKFMVYLQKENIIDESGMPKERFSAEFPKEGPSILRIQQVVRGDSAAYFCASSPTGEEKLFFGSGTQLSVL.

This clone was detected only a few times. The V gene is TRBV28, the J gene TRBJ1-3; D is undetermined. Germline-derived CDR1 and CDR2 are MDHEN and SYDVKM. This CDR3 comprises 15 residues. V lost 3 bases to trimming and J lost 0 bases, with 9 bases between them. The CDR3 DNA reads TGTGCCAGCAGTTTCAGCCTTGCCTCTGGAAACACCATATATTTT. It codes for CASSFSLASGNTIYF.

The V call is TRBV6-1, the J call TRBJ1-2; D possibly corresponds to TRBD1 (5 bases). V shed 2 bases and J shed 5 bases, with 15 bases lying between them. Germline V gene lookup returns CDR1 MNHNS and CDR2 SASEGT. There are 15 residues in the CDR3. The CDR3 spells CASSELGQGGYGYTF. CDR3 DNA: TGTGCCAGCAGTGAACTAGGGCAGGGCGGATATGGCTACACCTTC.

The chain links TRBV19 to TRBJ1-2; D not resolved. Germline CDR1 and CDR2: LNHDA and SQIVND (reference sequence). Between the trimmed V and J ends, which lost 3 bases and 2 bases, there was a span of 7 bases. The CDR3 covers 13 residues. CDR3 in amino acids: CASSIRGNYGYTF. CDR3 nucleotides: TGTGCCAGTAGTATCCGCGGGAACTATGGCTACACCTTC.

This clone was seen only a few times. The chain is built from TRBV28 and TRBJ2-7; D is uncertain. The V end lost 3 bases, the J end lost 3 bases, and 6 bases lay between the germline ends. The CDR3 is 12 residues long. Germline CDR1 and CDR2: MDHEN and SYDVKM. CDR3 in amino acids: CASSFQNYEQYF. The CDR3 DNA sequence: TGTGCCAGCAGTTTCCAGAACTACGAGCAGTACTTC.

This chain uses TRBV7-3 with TRBJ1-1; D not resolved. CDR3 size: 12 residues. Trimming removed 5 bases from V and 6 bases from J, with 10 bases in between. Germline V lookup: CDR1 SGHTA, CDR2 FQGTGA. In DNA form, the CDR3 reads TGTGCCAGCAGCCCGGGTGGGGCTGAAGCTTTCTTT. Protein product: CASSPGGAEAFF.